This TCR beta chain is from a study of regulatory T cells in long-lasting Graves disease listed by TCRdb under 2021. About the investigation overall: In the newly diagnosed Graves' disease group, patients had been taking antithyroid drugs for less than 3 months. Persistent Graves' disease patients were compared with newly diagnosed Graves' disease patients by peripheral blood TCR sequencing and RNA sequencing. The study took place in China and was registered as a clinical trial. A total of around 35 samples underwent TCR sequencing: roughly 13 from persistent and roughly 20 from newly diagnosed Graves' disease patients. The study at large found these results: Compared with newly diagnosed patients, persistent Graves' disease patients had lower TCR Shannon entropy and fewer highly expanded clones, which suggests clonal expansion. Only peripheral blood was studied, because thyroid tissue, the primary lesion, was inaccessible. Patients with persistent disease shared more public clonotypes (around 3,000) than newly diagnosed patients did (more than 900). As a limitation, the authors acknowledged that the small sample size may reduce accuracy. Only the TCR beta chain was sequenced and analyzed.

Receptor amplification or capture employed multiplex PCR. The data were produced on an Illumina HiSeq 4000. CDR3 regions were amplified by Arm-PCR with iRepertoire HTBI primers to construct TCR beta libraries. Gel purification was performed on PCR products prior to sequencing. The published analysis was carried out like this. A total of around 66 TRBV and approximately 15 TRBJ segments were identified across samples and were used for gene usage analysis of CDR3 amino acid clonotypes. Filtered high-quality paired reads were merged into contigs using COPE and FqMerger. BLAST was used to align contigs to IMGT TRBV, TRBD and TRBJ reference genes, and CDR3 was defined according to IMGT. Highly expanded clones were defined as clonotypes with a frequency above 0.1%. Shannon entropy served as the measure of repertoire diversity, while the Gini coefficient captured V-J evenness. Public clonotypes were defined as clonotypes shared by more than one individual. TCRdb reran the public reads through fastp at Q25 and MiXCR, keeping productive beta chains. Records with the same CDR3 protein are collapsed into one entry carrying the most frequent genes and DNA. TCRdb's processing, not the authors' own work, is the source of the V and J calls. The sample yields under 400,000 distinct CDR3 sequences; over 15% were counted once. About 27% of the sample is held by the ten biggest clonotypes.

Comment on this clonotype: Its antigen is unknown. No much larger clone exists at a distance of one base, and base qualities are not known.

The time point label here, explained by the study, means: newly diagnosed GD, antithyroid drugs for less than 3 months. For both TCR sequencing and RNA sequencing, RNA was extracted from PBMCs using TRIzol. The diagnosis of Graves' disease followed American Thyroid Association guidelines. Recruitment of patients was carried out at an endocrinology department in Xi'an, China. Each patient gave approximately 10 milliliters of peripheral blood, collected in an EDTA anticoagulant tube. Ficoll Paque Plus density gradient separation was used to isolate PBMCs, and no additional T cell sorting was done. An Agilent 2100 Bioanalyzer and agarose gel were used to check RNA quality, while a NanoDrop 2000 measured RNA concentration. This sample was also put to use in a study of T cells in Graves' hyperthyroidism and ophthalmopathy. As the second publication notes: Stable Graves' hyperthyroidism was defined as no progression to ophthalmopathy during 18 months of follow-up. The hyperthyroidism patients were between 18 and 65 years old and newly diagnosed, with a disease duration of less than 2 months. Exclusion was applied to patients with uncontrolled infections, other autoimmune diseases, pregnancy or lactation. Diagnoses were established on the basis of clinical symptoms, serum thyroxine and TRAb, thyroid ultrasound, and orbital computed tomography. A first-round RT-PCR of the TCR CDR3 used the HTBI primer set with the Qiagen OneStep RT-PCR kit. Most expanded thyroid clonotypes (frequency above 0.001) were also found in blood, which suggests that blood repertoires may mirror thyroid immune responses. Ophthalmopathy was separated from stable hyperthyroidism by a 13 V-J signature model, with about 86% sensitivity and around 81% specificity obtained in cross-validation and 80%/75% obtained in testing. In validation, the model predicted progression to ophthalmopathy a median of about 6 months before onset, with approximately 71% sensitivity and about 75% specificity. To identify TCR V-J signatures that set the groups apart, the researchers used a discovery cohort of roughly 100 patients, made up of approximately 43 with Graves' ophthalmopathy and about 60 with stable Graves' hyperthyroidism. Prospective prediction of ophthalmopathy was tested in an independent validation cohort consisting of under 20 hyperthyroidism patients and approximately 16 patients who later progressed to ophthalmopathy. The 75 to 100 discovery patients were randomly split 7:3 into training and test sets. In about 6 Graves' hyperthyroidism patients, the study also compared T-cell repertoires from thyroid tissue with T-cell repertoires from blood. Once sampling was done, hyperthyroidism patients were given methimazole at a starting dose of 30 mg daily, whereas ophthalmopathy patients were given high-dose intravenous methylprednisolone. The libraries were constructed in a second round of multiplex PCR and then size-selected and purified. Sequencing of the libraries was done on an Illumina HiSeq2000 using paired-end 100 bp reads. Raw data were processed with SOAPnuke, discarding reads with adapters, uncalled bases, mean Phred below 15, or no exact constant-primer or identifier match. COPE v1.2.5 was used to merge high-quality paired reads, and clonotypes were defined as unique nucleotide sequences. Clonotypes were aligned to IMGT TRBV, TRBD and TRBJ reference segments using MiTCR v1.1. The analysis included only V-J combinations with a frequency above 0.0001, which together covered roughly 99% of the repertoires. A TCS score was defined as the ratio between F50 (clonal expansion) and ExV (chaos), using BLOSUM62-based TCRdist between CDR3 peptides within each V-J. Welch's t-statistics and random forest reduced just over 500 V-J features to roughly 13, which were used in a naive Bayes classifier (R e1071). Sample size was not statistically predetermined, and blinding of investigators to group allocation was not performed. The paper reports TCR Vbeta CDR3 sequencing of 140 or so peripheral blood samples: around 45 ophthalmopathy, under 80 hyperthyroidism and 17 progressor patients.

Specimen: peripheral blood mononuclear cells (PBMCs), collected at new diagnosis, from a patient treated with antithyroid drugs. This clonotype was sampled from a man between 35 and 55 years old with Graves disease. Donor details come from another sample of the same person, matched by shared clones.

The CDR3 reads CSARKGTAGANVLTF. DNA sequence: TGCAGTGCTAGAAAAGGGACAGCTGGGGCCAACGTCCTGACTTTC. The sequence links TRBV20-1 to TRBJ2-6; TRBD1 agrees with 7 junctional bases. CDR1 and CDR2 (DFQATT, SNEGSKA) derive from the germline V gene (reference sequence). The CDR3 measures 15 amino acids from cysteine to phenylalanine. The sequence is cut down to CDR3 DNA, 45 bases in frame from base 1. Trimming leaves V shorter by 2 bases and J shorter by 2 bases, with the junction holding 3 bases beyond the gene matches.